A single sample is the source of the 29 T cell receptor beta chains below, sequenced in a study of blood T cell repertoires in COVID-19. The method was immunoSEQ multiplex PCR; TCRdb's version includes in-frame clones alone and lacks a portion of them. The sample has about 210,000 clones, approximately 87% seen once. The sequenced material came from peripheral blood. These TCRs come from a man between 60 and 70 years old who had recovered from COVID-19.

V is TRBV5-1 and J is TRBJ2-7, with no clear D. The CDR3 covers 14 residues. Germline V gene data show CDR1 as SGHRS and CDR2 as YFSETQ. V was shortened by 0 bases and J by 0 bases, with 7 bases between the two germline ends. As DNA, the CDR3 is TGCGCCAGCAGCTTGGGGCAGTCCTCCTACGAGCAGTACTTC. It is translated as CASSLGQSSYEQYF.

This chain joins TRBV10-3 and TRBJ2-3; tentative D call: TRBD1 (5 bases). CDR1 ENHRY and CDR2 SYGVKD come from the germline V gene. V lost 6 bases, J lost 1 base, and 14 bases lay in between. The CDR3 length is 15 residues. Here the CDR3 DNA reads TGTGCCATCAGAGGCGTAGGGGTGGGCACAGATACGCAGTATTTT. Protein sequence: CAIRGVGVGTDTQYF.

The chain uses TRBV7-3 and TRBJ2-7, with 9 bases aligning to TRBD1. Losses at the gene ends were 5 bases for V and 3 bases for J; bases not matched to a gene: 8. Germline CDR1 reads SGHTA; CDR2 reads FQGTGA. The CDR3 has 15 amino acids. The DNA of the CDR3 is TGTGCCAGCAGCCCGGACGGGACAGGGTTCTACGAGCAGTACTTC. The encoded protein is CASSPDGTGFYEQYF.

The chain couples TRBV2 to TRBJ2-7; 9 bases are shared with TRBD2. This CDR3 has 13 residues. Germline CDR1 and CDR2: SNHLY and FYNNEI. V trimming: 6 bases; J trimming: 3 bases; junction bases outside the gene matches: 3. The CDR3 region is CASSRSGGYEQYF. CDR3 nucleotide sequence: TGTGCCAGCAGCCGTAGCGGGGGCTACGAGCAGTACTTC.

The chain joins TRBV30 to TRBJ1-5; D possibly corresponds to TRBD1 (5 bases). The CDR3 spans 16 residues. Germline CDR1 GTSNPN, CDR2 SVGIG (reference sequence). With 2 bases removed from V and 0 bases from J, the gap between germline ends came to 14 bases. The CDR3 DNA is TGTGCCTGGAGTATAGGATTAGGGGATAGCAATCAGCCCCAGCATTTT. Translated: CAWSIGLGDSNQPQHF. Full variable domain (outside the CDR3, taken from reference TRBV30 and TRBJ1-5): SQTIHQWPATLVQPVGSPLSLECTVEGTSNPNLYWYRQAAGRGLQLLFYSVGIGQISSEVPQNLSASRPQDRQFILSSKKLLLSDSGFYLCAWSIGLGDSNQPQHFGDGTRLSIL.

The V call is TRBV7-3, the J call TRBJ1-1; D is perhaps TRBD1 (5 bases). The CDR3 spans 15 residues. Trimming removed 5 bases from V and 6 bases from J, with 19 bases in between. In germline, CDR1 is SGHTA, CDR2 FQGTGA. CDR3 region: CASSPIEEGRAEAFF. CDR3 bases: TGTGCCAGCAGCCCCATCGAGGAGGGGAGGGCTGAAGCTTTCTTT. The variable domain in full, with the rest retrieved from reference TRBV7-3 and TRBJ1-1, is GAGVSQTPSNKVTEKGKYVELRCDPISGHTALYWYRQSLGQGPEFLIYFQGTGAADDSGLPNDRFFAVRPEGSVSTLKIQRTERGDSAVYLCASSPIEEGRAEAFFGQGTRLTVV.

The J gene is TRBJ1-3, the V gene TRBV30; D is possibly TRBD1 (5 bases). V was trimmed by 2 bases and J by 2 bases, leaving 7 bases between them. The CDR3 is 13 residues long. Germline values: CDR1 GTSNPN, CDR2 SVGIG (reference sequence). The CDR3 DNA reads as TGTGCCTGGAGTCAGGGTGCTGGAAACACCATATATTTT. Translating it yields CAWSQGAGNTIYF.

The rearrangement joins TRBV5-1 to TRBJ1-1, with D perhaps matching TRBD1 (6 bases). The CDR3 runs to 14 residues. Germline V gives CDR1 SGHRS, CDR2 YFSETQ. V was cut by 1 base and J by 6 bases, with 13 bases left in between. The CDR3 reads CASSLTGTSAEAFF. The CDR3 DNA reads as TGCGCCAGCAGCTTGACAGGGACAAGCGCTGAAGCTTTCTTT.

The rearrangement links TRBV9 to TRBJ2-3, with 7 positions matching TRBD1. Per the germline V gene, CDR1 is SGDLS and CDR2 is YYNGEE. Trimming took 4 bases from V and 6 from J; bases not matched to a gene: 8. This CDR3 region has 14 residues. The CDR3 sequence is CASSPGQPMDTQYF. CDR3 sequence (DNA): TGTGCCAGCAGCCCGGGACAGCCCATGGATACGCAGTATTTT. Together with reference TRBV9 and TRBJ2-3, the CDR3 gives the full variable domain: DSGVTQTPKHLITATGQRVTLRCSPRSGDLSVYWYQQSLDQGLQFLIQYYNGEERAKGNILERFSAQQFPDLHSELNLSSLELGDSALYFCASSPGQPMDTQYFGPGTRLTVL.

The CDR3 DNA is TGTGCCAGCAGTGCTGGACTAGGCCCCTACAATGAGCAGTTCTTC. Amino acids: CASSAGLGPYNEQFF. The rearrangement links TRBV6-4 to TRBJ2-1; 7 bases are a match to TRBD2. Germline V gene data show CDR1 as MRHNA and CDR2 as SNTAGT. The CDR3 sequence is 15 residues long. The V gene end was trimmed by 4 bases and the J gene end by 2 bases; junction bases not matched to a gene: 5.

This rearrangement joins TRBV19 to TRBJ1-5, with TRBD1 matching over 7 bases. Germline trimming cut 7 bases from V and 2 bases from J; bases unmatched to any gene: 5. Looked up from germline, CDR1 is LNHDA and CDR2 is SQIVND (reference sequence). The CDR3 sequence is 14 residues long. CDR3 sequence (DNA): TGTGCCAGTAACCCTACAGGGGGCAATCAGCCCCAGCATTTT. Translated: CASNPTGGNQPQHF.

The chain uses TRBV7-3 and TRBJ2-1; 7 bases align to TRBD1. Losses at the gene ends were 5 bases for V and 4 bases for J; bases not matched to a gene: 5. Germline V CDR1 and CDR2: SGHTA, FQGTGA. The CDR3 loop spans 14 amino acids. The CDR3 DNA follows: TGTGCCAGCAGCCTATCGGGACAGTACAATGAGCAGTTCTTC. Residues: CASSLSGQYNEQFF.

The chain carries TRBV27 and TRBJ2-3; tentatively, D is TRBD1 (8 bases). The CDR3 spans 16 residues. CDR1 MNHEY and CDR2 SMNVEV come from the germline V gene (reference sequence). V was trimmed by 5 bases and J by 5 bases, leaving 20 bases between them. The CDR3 is CASSARTGRVGDTQYF. The CDR3 coding sequence is TGTGCCAGCAGTGCCCGGACAGGGAGGGTGGGAGATACGCAGTATTTT.

The rearrangement links TRBV6-6 to TRBJ1-1; weak D call: TRBD1 (5 bases). From germline, CDR1 is MNHNY and CDR2 SVGAGI (reference sequence). CDR3 length equals 14 residues. Deletions cut 6 bases from V and 4 bases from J, with 15 bases between. CDR3 DNA: TGTGCCAGCAGACCAGGACTGGGGGGCACTGAAGCTTTCTTT. Translating it yields CASRPGLGGTEAFF.

The chain uses TRBV5-1 and TRBJ1-3, with a weak D call TRBD1 (5 bases). Looked up from germline, CDR1 is SGHRS and CDR2 is YFSETQ. Trimming stripped 0 bases from V and 4 bases from J, with 11 bases between. The CDR3 sequence is 15 residues long. This chain's CDR3 is CASSLVAGRGNTIYF. In nucleotides, the CDR3 is TGCGCCAGCAGCTTGGTGGCGGGGCGAGGAAACACCATATATTTT.

The V call is TRBV19, the J call TRBJ1-2, with unresolved D. Germline CDR1 reads LNHDA; CDR2 reads SQIVND (reference sequence). The CDR3 contains 14 residues. With 3 bases removed from V and 6 bases from J, the gap between germline ends came to 14 bases. The CDR3 coding sequence is TGTGCCAGTAGTATCCCGGGGTCCCCCAATGGCTACACCTTC. Amino acid sequence: CASSIPGSPNGYTF.

This chain links TRBV29-1 with TRBJ2-5; 10 bases align to TRBD1. V was pared by 6 bases and J by 5 bases, with 9 bases of the junction left unmatched. The germline gives CDR1 SQVTM, CDR2 ANQGSEA. This CDR3 has 14 residues. As DNA, the CDR3 is TGCAGCGTCGGACAGGGGGAGGCAAGGGAGACCCAGTACTTC. Translating gives CSVGQGEARETQYF.

CDR3 protein: CASSAKTSGRFEQYF. CDR3 sequence (DNA): TGTGCCAGCAGTGCCAAGACTAGCGGGAGATTCGAGCAGTACTTC. The chain has TRBV28 and TRBJ2-7; 12 nucleotides match TRBD2. This CDR3 has 15 residues. V lost 5 bases to trimming and J lost 6 bases; unmatched junction nucleotides: 8. Germline lookup yields CDR1 MDHEN and CDR2 SYDVKM. The whole variable domain, filled in from reference TRBV28 and TRBJ2-7, reads DVKVTQSSRYLVKRTGEKVFLECVQDMDHENMFWYRQDPGLGLRLIYFSYDVKMKEKGDIPEGYSVSREKKERFSLILESASTNQTSMYLCASSAKTSGRFEQYFGPGTRLTVT.

J is TRBJ2-7 and V is TRBV7-2, with D tentatively TRBD2 (6 bases). V dropped 1 base and J dropped 6 bases, with 13 bases sitting between them. This CDR3 is 14 amino acids long. Germline CDR1 and CDR2: SGHTA and FQGNSA. The CDR3 bases are TGTGCCAGCAGCTTAGGCCGGGAGAGGGGCGAGCAGTACTTC. This translates into CASSLGRERGEQYF.

The V and J genes are TRBV5-1 and TRBJ1-2; maybe TRBD1 (6 bases). CDR3 length equals 13 residues. Trimming left V 1 base short and J 7 bases short, with 11 bases between. Germline CDR1 SGHRS, CDR2 YFSETQ. CDR3 nucleotide sequence: TGCGCCAGCAGCTTGAACAGGGTCTCTGGCTACACCTTC. Protein: CASSLNRVSGYTF.

This clone has at least ten counts. V is TRBV18 and J is TRBJ1-4, with D perhaps matching TRBD1 (5 bases). Germline V CDR1 and CDR2: KGHSH, LQKENI. Trimming took 2 bases from V and 4 from J, leaving 8 bases between them. The CDR3 is 14 residues long. CDR3 in amino acids: CASSPDRVNEKLFF. In DNA, the CDR3 is TGTGCCAGCTCACCAGACAGAGTTAATGAAAAACTGTTTTTT.

The chain carries TRBV7-8 and TRBJ1-5; TRBD1 is a possible D gene (6 bases). The CDR3 contains 13 residues. Germline lookup yields CDR1 SGHVS and CDR2 FQNEAQ. V was cut by 6 bases and J by 6 bases, with 12 bases left in between. Here the CDR3 reads CASSSQGFQPQHF. In DNA, the CDR3 is TGTGCCAGCAGTTCACAGGGTTTTCAGCCCCAGCATTTT.

This CDR3 reads CASREQGENTEAFF. The CDR3 DNA is TGTGCCAGCAGGGAACAGGGCGAAAACACTGAAGCTTTCTTT. The chain has TRBV25-1 and TRBJ1-1; possibly TRBD1 for D (6 bases). This CDR3 has 14 residues. V lost 6 bases, J lost 2 bases, and 13 bases lay in between. Germline CDR1 is MGHDK and CDR2 is SYGVNS.

The chain joins TRBV6-4 to TRBJ2-1; D possibly corresponds to TRBD2 (5 bases). The V gene's germline CDR1 is MRHNA and CDR2 SNTAGT. The CDR3 covers 17 residues. Trimming left V 0 bases short and J 0 bases short, with 12 bases between. CDR3 region: CASSDSSGRSSYNEQFF. DNA for the CDR3: TGTGCCAGCAGTGACTCAAGCGGAAGGAGCTCCTACAATGAGCAGTTCTTC.

This clone was observed once. The V gene is TRBV12-3 or TRBV12-4, the J gene TRBJ1-3; 7 bases line up with TRBD1. The CDR3 is made up of 13 amino acids. V shed 6 bases, J shed 4 bases, and the junction held 3 bases outside the gene matches. The CDR3 sequence: CASSTTGGNTIYF. The DNA for the CDR3 is TGTGCCAGCAGCACGACAGGGGGAAACACCATATATTTT.

This clone appeared once. V usage is TRBV5-1 and J usage is TRBJ2-6; D perhaps matches TRBD1 (6 bases). The V gene lost 4 bases and the J gene lost 2 bases, with 10 bases spanning the gap. Germline V CDR1 and CDR2: SGHRS, YFSETQ. The CDR3 extends over 15 amino acids. CDR3 coding DNA: TGCGCCAGCAGCGGGGGACAACCTGGGGCCAACGTCCTGACTTTC. As protein: CASSGGQPGANVLTF.

CDR3 DNA sequence: TGTGCCAGCAGCTTCGACAGGGACAGCACTGAAGCTTTCTTT. It translates to CASSFDRDSTEAFF. The chain joins TRBV5-4 to TRBJ1-1; TRBD1 aligns across 7 bases. CDR3 length: 14 amino acids. Losses at the gene ends were 2 bases for V and 4 bases for J; bases not matched to a gene: 5. The germline CDR1 and CDR2 sequences are SGHNT and YYREEE (reference sequence).

This clone was found once. The genes are TRBV12-3 or TRBV12-4 and TRBJ1-2; perhaps TRBD1 as D (5 bases). Trimming shortened V by 6 bases and J by 4 bases, and 12 bases separated the two germline ends. CDR3 size: 13 residues. The CDR3 sequence: CASRSTVGYGYTF. Written as DNA, the CDR3 is TGTGCCAGCAGGTCGACAGTGGGCTATGGCTACACCTTC.

V and J are TRBV27 and TRBJ1-6; D is ambiguous. CDR1 and CDR2 (germline): MNHEY, SMNVEV (reference sequence). CDR3 size: 15 residues. Trimming took 4 bases from V and 10 from J, leaving 17 bases between them. Here the CDR3 DNA reads TGTGCCAGCAGTTCATCTAACCCCTATCCCTCACCCCTCCACTTT. Its protein product is CASSSSNPYPSPLHF.